The rows below give T cell receptor beta chains drawn from one sample of a study of blood T cell repertoires in COVID-19. Some clones are missing from TCRdb's copy, which holds only in-frame ones; the method was immunoSEQ multiplex PCR. Of roughly 290,000 clones listed, roughly 85% are singletons. Sequenced input: PBMCs or T cells enriched from blood (not recorded which). The receptors shown here come from a man younger than 45 who had recovered from COVID-19. The CDR3 runs from the conserved cysteine through the conserved F or W. A D gene is named only where the DNA matches it firmly. Size tells how often a clone was seen (once, few, many) or the class of an expanded clone, and some rows leave it out.

clone_size d_call j_call v_call cdr3_aa cdr3_nt
. . TRBJ2-5 TRBV29-1 CSVEVRRPQETQYF TGCAGCGTTGAAGTTCGGAGACCGCAAGAGACCCAGTACTTC
. TRBD1 TRBJ1-4 TRBV6-1 CASSKQGFGEKLFF TGTGCCAGCAGTAAACAGGGGTTTGGGGAAAAACTGTTTTTT
. TRBD2 TRBJ2-1 TRBV18 CASSSGTSGLAYNEQFF TGTGCCAGCTCATCGGGGACTAGCGGCCTCGCCTACAATGAGCAGTTCTTC
. TRBD1 TRBJ1-2 TRBV27 CASSPRQGTSYYGYTF TGTGCCAGCAGTCCAAGACAGGGAACGTCTTACTATGGCTACACCTTC
few . TRBJ2-1 TRBV11-2 CASSLEMSGEQFF TGTGCCAGCAGCTTAGAAATGAGTGGTGAGCAGTTCTTC
. TRBD1 TRBJ2-5 TRBV5-1 CASSAGTGKETQYF TGCGCCAGCAGTGCCGGGACAGGGAAAGAGACCCAGTACTTC
. . TRBJ1-4 TRBV6-5 CASRDTSTNEKLFF TGTGCCAGCAGGGACACCTCAACTAATGAAAAACTGTTTTTT
. . TRBJ2-1 TRBV6-4 CASSAGEIYNEQFF TGTGCCAGCAGTGCCGGGGAGATCTACAATGAGCAGTTCTTC
. . TRBJ1-6 TRBV7-2 CASSLGGGAYNSPLHF TGTGCCAGCAGCTTAGGGGGGGGCGCGTATAATTCACCCCTCCACTTT
. . TRBJ2-3 TRBV14 CASSQERAQYF TGTGCCAGCAGCCAGGAGCGAGCGCAGTATTTT
. . TRBJ1-1 TRBV2 CASSPNWGVRDF TGTGCCAGCAGCCCCAACTGGGGGGTACGAGACTTT
. . TRBJ1-1 TRBV9 CASSAYNQGRTEAFF TGTGCCAGCAGCGCCTACAACCAGGGAAGGACTGAAGCTTTCTTT
few . TRBJ2-4 TRBV2 CASSERPTRNIQYF TGTGCCAGCAGTGAGCGCCCCACCCGAAACATTCAGTACTTC
once . TRBJ1-5 TRBV30 CAWSVPWTESNQPQHF TGTGCCTGGAGTGTACCCTGGACAGAGAGCAATCAGCCCCAGCATTTT
few TRBD1 TRBJ1-2 TRBV7-9 CASSLGIPGQGSPDYGYTF TGTGCCAGCAGCTTAGGGATTCCGGGACAGGGGTCCCCCGACTATGGCTACACCTTC
few . TRBJ2-5 TRBV5-1 CASSLAPAVETQYF TGCGCCAGCAGCTTGGCTCCCGCGGTCGAGACCCAGTACTTC
. . TRBJ1-6 TRBV9 CASSGDRQYNSPLHF TGTGCCAGCAGCGGAGACAGACAATATAATTCACCCCTCCACTTT
. . TRBJ1-5 TRBV2 CASLRSAGQPQHF TGTGCCAGCCTCCGTTCGGCGGGTCAGCCCCAGCATTTT
. . TRBJ2-7 TRBV7-9 CATAGDSYEQYF TGTGCCACCGCAGGGGACTCCTACGAGCAGTACTTC
once TRBD1 TRBJ1-3 TRBV4-1 CASSQDWERQGRNTIYF TGCGCCAGCAGCCAAGATTGGGAACGACAGGGCCGAAACACCATATATTTT
. . TRBJ2-1 TRBV12-3/TRBV12-4 CASSPSTDNEQFF TGTGCCAGCAGTCCCTCTACTGATAATGAGCAGTTCTTC
. TRBD1 TRBJ1-2 TRBV5-1 CASSLGDRNNYGYTF TGCGCCAGCAGCTTGGGGGACAGAAACAACTATGGCTACACCTTC
. . TRBJ2-5 TRBV14 CASSQDQYAGTQYF TGTGCCAGCAGCCAAGACCAATACGCCGGGACCCAGTACTTC
. TRBD1 TRBJ1-5 TRBV6-5 CASSGQGRQPQHF TGTGCCAGCAGCGGACAGGGGCGACAGCCCCAGCATTTT
. TRBD2 TRBJ2-1 TRBV7-3 CASSGPGTSGGHEQFF TGTGCCAGCAGCGGCCCCGGGACTAGCGGGGGCCATGAGCAGTTCTTC
. . TRBJ1-2 TRBV10-3 CAISPDSNYGYTF TGTGCCATCAGCCCGGACAGTAACTATGGCTACACCTTC
. TRBD2 TRBJ2-7 TRBV2 CASSDGAGEYEQYF TGTGCCAGCAGTGACGGAGCGGGGGAGTACGAGCAGTACTTC
. . TRBJ2-5 TRBV5-1 CASSPQGRRETQYF TGCGCCAGCAGCCCACAGGGTCGTCGAGAGACCCAGTACTTC
. . TRBJ2-1 TRBV2 CASSPDGIYNEQFF TGTGCCAGCAGTCCGGACGGGATCTACAATGAGCAGTTCTTC
. . TRBJ2-3 TRBV19 CASGRFTDTQYF TGTGCCAGTGGGCGCTTTACAGATACGCAGTATTTT
. . TRBJ1-2 TRBV10-3 CAISDLEGEGYTF TGTGCCATCAGTGACCTCGAGGGGGAGGGCTACACCTTC
. TRBD1 TRBJ1-2 TRBV15 CATSYRREIRGGYTF TGTGCCACCAGCTACCGCAGGGAGATCAGGGGGGGCTACACCTTC
. TRBD1 TRBJ1-2 TRBV30 CAWRGTAYGYTF TGTGCCTGGAGGGGGACAGCCTATGGCTACACCTTC
. TRBD1 TRBJ2-1 TRBV27 CASGYRGLSSYNEQFF TGTGCCAGCGGTTACAGGGGGTTGAGCTCCTACAATGAGCAGTTCTTC
. . TRBJ2-1 TRBV4-2 CASSQETGNEQFF TGTGCCAGCAGCCAAGAAACGGGGAATGAGCAGTTCTTC
. TRBD2 TRBJ2-1 TRBV5-1 CASSSLTSGAEQFF TGCGCCAGCAGCTCCCTGACTAGCGGGGCTGAGCAGTTCTTC
. . TRBJ2-7 TRBV2 CASSEGAPPSYEQYF TGTGCCAGCAGTGAGGGGGCACCACCTTCCTACGAGCAGTACTTC
. . TRBJ2-5 TRBV15 CATSPRRGRQETQYF TGTGCCACCAGCCCCAGGAGGGGACGGCAAGAGACCCAGTACTTC
. . TRBJ2-1 TRBV7-9 CASSRRGQEQFF TGTGCCAGCAGCCGACGTGGGCAAGAGCAGTTCTTC
. . TRBJ1-1 TRBV3-1/TRBV3-2 CASRPLEGDTEAFF TGTGCCAGCAGACCCTTGGAGGGAGACACTGAAGCTTTCTTT
. . TRBJ1-3 TRBV25-1 CASSYRGGSGNTIYF TGTGCCAGCAGCTATCGAGGGGGCTCTGGAAACACCATATATTTT
. . TRBJ2-3 TRBV2 CASFLRGGADTQYF TGTGCCAGCTTTCTAAGGGGGGGTGCAGATACGCAGTATTTT
. TRBD1 TRBJ2-1 TRBV4-1 CASSITSGQGSNEQFF TGCGCCAGCTCAATCACCTCGGGACAGGGGAGTAATGAGCAGTTCTTC
once TRBD1 TRBJ1-1 TRBV7-2 CASSYYQGVGTEAFF TGTGCCAGCAGTTACTACCAGGGGGTAGGCACTGAAGCTTTCTTT
. TRBD1 TRBJ1-1 TRBV19 CATQSGTELEAFF TGTGCCACTCAGTCCGGGACAGAGCTTGAAGCTTTCTTT
. TRBD1 TRBJ2-7 TRBV5-4 CASSLGQGAYEQYF TGTGCCAGCAGCTTGGGGCAGGGGGCCTACGAGCAGTACTTC
. . TRBJ2-2 TRBV3-1/TRBV3-2 CASSQESVTISRELFF TGTGCCAGCAGCCAAGAATCAGTGACAATTTCAAGGGAGCTGTTTTTT
. . TRBJ1-2 TRBV7-8 CASSSGRVLGYGYTF TGTGCCAGCAGCTCCGGCAGGGTGTTAGGCTATGGCTACACCTTC
. . TRBJ1-5 TRBV30 CAWSDGYSNQPQHF TGTGCCTGGAGTGACGGTTATAGCAATCAGCCCCAGCATTTT
. . TRBJ1-1 TRBV12-3/TRBV12-4 CASRFDLPGNAFF TGTGCCAGCAGATTTGATCTACCAGGAAATGCTTTCTTT
. . TRBJ2-5 TRBV6-2/TRBV6-3 CASSQAVGTQYF TGTGCCAGCAGTCAGGCAGTTGGGACCCAGTACTTC
. . TRBJ2-3 TRBV7-2 CASSLGLAGDTQYF TGTGCCAGCAGCTTAGGACTCGCGGGCGATACGCAGTATTTT
. . TRBJ2-1 TRBV5-4 CASSLPGTIDEQFF TGTGCCAGCAGCTTACCAGGGACAATCGATGAGCAGTTCTTC
. . TRBJ1-1 TRBV11-2 CASSSTTQAEAFF TGTGCCAGCAGCTCGACCACACAGGCGGAAGCTTTCTTT
. . TRBJ1-3 TRBV19 CASSIAGTSGNTIYF TGTGCCAGTAGTATAGCCGGGACATCTGGAAACACCATATATTTT
. TRBD1 TRBJ1-4 TRBV9 CASSGDSLNEKLFF TGTGCCAGCAGCGGGGACAGTCTTAATGAAAAACTGTTTTTT
. TRBD2 TRBJ2-7 TRBV2 CASRGLAAYEQYF TGTGCCAGCAGAGGACTAGCGGCCTACGAGCAGTACTTC
. . TRBJ2-7 TRBV21-1 CASSKPRDEQYF TGTGCCAGCAGCAAGCCCCGAGACGAGCAGTACTTC
few . TRBJ1-2 TRBV6-5 CASSYLLGGGYTF TGTGCCAGCAGTTACTTACTAGGGGGTGGCTACACCTTC
few . TRBJ1-3 TRBV4-3 CASSQVRVDFSSSGNTIYF TGCGCCAGCAGCCAAGTCCGGGTGGACTTCTCGAGCTCTGGAAACACCATATATTTT